This T cell receptor (beta chain) is drawn from a study of OX40 agonist ivuxolimab in advanced cancers. Germline V lookup: CDR1 MNHEY, CDR2 SMNVEV (reference sequence). The CDR3 runs 16 residues. After removal of 10 bases from V and 5 bases from J, the junction contained 14 bases not matched to a gene. Sequencing used immunoSEQ multiplex PCR; TCRdb keeps in-frame clones, though not all of them. The profile shows 65,000 to 75,000 clones, approximately 80% of them singletons. The V call is TRBV27, the J call TRBJ2-4; 10 bases line up with TRBD2. The sequenced sample was CD4+ or CD8+ T cells sorted from blood, obtained in a trial of the OX40 agonist ivuxolimab. The TCR sequence derives from an adult with an advanced solid tumor such as melanoma, head and neck, liver or kidney cancer. CDR3 DNA sequence: TGTGCCACCGCGGGCGTACTAGCGGGGCGGCAAAACATTCAGTACTTC. It is translated as CATAGVLAGRQNIQYF.